The rows below give T cell receptor beta chains drawn from one sample of a study of PD-L1 blockade in urothelial cancer. Profiled with immunoSEQ multiplex PCR; TCRdb holds only in-frame clones, not every one. The sample has under 150,000 clones, approximately 90% seen once; the top ten hold approximately 1.7%. This sample comprised PBMCs, obtained around atezolizumab (anti-PD-L1) treatment. The receptors were gathered from a man in his sixties with urothelial cancer. The CDR3 runs from the conserved cysteine through the conserved F or W. Each record gives: D gene, clone size, J gene, V gene, CDR3 DNA, CDR3 protein. The D gene is left open where the match is weak. A row's size may be missing; if present it is once, few, many or a size class.

d_gene: -
abundance: -
j_gene: TRBJ2-3
v_gene: TRBV5-6
CDR3nt: TGTGCCAGCAGCGTTGCCTCGAGATTAGATACGCAGTATTTT
CDR3aa: CASSVASRLDTQYF

d_gene: TRBD2
abundance: -
j_gene: TRBJ2-2
v_gene: TRBV28
CDR3nt: TGTGCCAGCACCTTAGCGGGGGGTGGCACCGGGGAGCTGTTTTTT
CDR3aa: CASTLAGGGTGELFF

d_gene: -
abundance: -
j_gene: TRBJ2-1
v_gene: TRBV27
CDR3nt: TGTGCCAGCAGTTTCTCAGGGAATGAGCAGTTCTTC
CDR3aa: CASSFSGNEQFF

d_gene: -
abundance: -
j_gene: TRBJ2-6
v_gene: TRBV5-4
CDR3nt: TGTGCCAGCAGCTTGGATGGTCAGGGTGGTGGGGCCAACGTCCTGACTTTC
CDR3aa: CASSLDGQGGGANVLTF

d_gene: -
abundance: -
j_gene: TRBJ2-7
v_gene: TRBV27
CDR3nt: TGTGCCAGCAGTTCGGGCTACGAGCAGTACTTC
CDR3aa: CASSSGYEQYF

d_gene: -
abundance: -
j_gene: TRBJ1-1
v_gene: TRBV11-3
CDR3nt: TGTGCCAGCAGCTCCGACCCCGGAGGTAACACTGAAGCTTTCTTT
CDR3aa: CASSSDPGGNTEAFF

d_gene: -
abundance: -
j_gene: TRBJ2-6
v_gene: TRBV7-2
CDR3nt: TGTGCCAGCAGCTTCGCGGGAACTGGGGCCAACGTCCTGACTTTC
CDR3aa: CASSFAGTGANVLTF

d_gene: -
abundance: -
j_gene: TRBJ1-6
v_gene: TRBV19
CDR3nt: TGTGCCAGTAGTACCGGGACATGGAATAATTCACCCCTCCACTTT
CDR3aa: CASSTGTWNNSPLHF

d_gene: TRBD1
abundance: -
j_gene: TRBJ2-3
v_gene: TRBV2
CDR3nt: TGTGCCAGCACCCCGGGACAGGGCGCAGATACGCAGTATTTT
CDR3aa: CASTPGQGADTQYF

d_gene: TRBD1
abundance: -
j_gene: TRBJ2-5
v_gene: TRBV4-1
CDR3nt: TGCGCCAGCAGCTTCGAGGGGGCCCAAGAGACCCAGTACTTC
CDR3aa: CASSFEGAQETQYF

d_gene: -
abundance: -
j_gene: TRBJ2-3
v_gene: TRBV28
CDR3nt: TGTGCCAGCAGTTCCCGCTTTGTGGGGGGATCAACTAGCACAGATACGCAGTATTTT
CDR3aa: CASSSRFVGGSTSTDTQYF

d_gene: -
abundance: -
j_gene: TRBJ1-4
v_gene: TRBV28
CDR3nt: TGTGCCAGCAGTTCCCCTTCCGGGACACTCGATGCAACTAATGAAAAACTGTTTTTT
CDR3aa: CASSSPSGTLDATNEKLFF

d_gene: TRBD1
abundance: -
j_gene: TRBJ2-6
v_gene: TRBV6-1
CDR3nt: TGTGCCAGCAGTGTTCGACAGGGGGCGCGTGGGGCCAACGTCCTGACTTTC
CDR3aa: CASSVRQGARGANVLTF

d_gene: -
abundance: -
j_gene: TRBJ2-1
v_gene: TRBV7-6
CDR3nt: TGTGCCAGCAGCTTAGAGGGGCAGCGCAATGAGCAGTTCTTC
CDR3aa: CASSLEGQRNEQFF

d_gene: TRBD1
abundance: -
j_gene: TRBJ1-4
v_gene: TRBV4-2
CDR3nt: TGTGCCAGCAGCCAGGGACAGGGTGTGAATGAAAAACTGTTTTTT
CDR3aa: CASSQGQGVNEKLFF

d_gene: -
abundance: -
j_gene: TRBJ2-5
v_gene: TRBV5-1
CDR3nt: TGCGCCAGCAGCTTGGCAGGACAGATACAAGAGACCCAGTACTTC
CDR3aa: CASSLAGQIQETQYF

d_gene: TRBD2
abundance: -
j_gene: TRBJ2-1
v_gene: TRBV5-1
CDR3nt: TGCGCCAGCAGCCCCGAGGGCGGGAGGCCCCCAAAGTTCTTC
CDR3aa: CASSPEGGRPPKFF

d_gene: -
abundance: few
j_gene: TRBJ2-5
v_gene: TRBV28
CDR3nt: TGTGCCAGCAGTTTGGCCGAGACCCAGTACTTC
CDR3aa: CASSLAETQYF

d_gene: TRBD1
abundance: -
j_gene: TRBJ1-2
v_gene: TRBV11-2
CDR3nt: TGTGCCAGCAGCTGGGACAGTTTGTCCTATGGCTACACCTTC
CDR3aa: CASSWDSLSYGYTF